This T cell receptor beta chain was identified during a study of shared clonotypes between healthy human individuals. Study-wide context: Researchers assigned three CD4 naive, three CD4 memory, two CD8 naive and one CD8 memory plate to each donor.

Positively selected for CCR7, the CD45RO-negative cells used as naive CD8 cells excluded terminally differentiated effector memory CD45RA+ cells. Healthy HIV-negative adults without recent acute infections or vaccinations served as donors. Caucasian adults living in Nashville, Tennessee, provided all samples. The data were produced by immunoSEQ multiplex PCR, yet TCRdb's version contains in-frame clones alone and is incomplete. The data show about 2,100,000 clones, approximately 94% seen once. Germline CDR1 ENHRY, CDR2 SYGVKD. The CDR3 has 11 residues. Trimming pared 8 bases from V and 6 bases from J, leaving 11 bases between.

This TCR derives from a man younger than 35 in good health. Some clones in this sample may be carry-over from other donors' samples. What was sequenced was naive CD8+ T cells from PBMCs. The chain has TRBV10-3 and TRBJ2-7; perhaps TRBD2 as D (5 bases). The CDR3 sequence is CAIGIEGEQYF. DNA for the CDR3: TGTGCCATCGGAATAGAGGGCGAGCAGTACTTC.